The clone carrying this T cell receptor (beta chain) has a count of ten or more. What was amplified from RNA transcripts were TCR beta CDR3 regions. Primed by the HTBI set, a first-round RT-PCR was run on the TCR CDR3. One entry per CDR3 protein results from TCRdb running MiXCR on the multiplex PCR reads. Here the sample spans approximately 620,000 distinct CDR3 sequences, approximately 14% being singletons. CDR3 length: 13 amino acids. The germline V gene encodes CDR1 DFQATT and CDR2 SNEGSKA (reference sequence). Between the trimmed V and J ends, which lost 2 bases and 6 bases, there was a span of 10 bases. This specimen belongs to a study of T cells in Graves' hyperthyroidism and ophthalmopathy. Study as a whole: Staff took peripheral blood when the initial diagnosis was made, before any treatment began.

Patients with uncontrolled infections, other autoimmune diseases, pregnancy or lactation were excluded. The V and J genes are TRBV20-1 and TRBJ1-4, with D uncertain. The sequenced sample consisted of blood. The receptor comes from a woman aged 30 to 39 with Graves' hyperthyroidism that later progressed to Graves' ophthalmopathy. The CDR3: CSARYQRDEKLFF. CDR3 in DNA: TGCAGTGCTAGATATCAGAGGGATGAAAAACTGTTTTTT.